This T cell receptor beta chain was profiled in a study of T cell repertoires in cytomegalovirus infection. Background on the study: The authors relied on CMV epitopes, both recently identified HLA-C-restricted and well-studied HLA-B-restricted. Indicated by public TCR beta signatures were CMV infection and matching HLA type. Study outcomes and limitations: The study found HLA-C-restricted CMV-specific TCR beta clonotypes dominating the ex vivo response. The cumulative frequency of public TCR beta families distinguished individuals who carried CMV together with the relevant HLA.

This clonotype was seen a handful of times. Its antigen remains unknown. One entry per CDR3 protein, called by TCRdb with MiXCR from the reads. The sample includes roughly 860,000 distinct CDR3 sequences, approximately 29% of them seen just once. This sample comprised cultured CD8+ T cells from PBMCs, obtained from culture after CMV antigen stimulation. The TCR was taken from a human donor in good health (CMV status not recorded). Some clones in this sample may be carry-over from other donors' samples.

The CDR3 sequence: CASSSEGLAGGGEQFF. DNA of the CDR3: TGTGCCAGCAGCTCCGAAGGACTAGCGGGGGGAGGGGAGCAGTTCTTC. This chain connects TRBV7-8 to TRBJ2-1; 14 bases are a match to TRBD2. The CDR3 runs to 16 residues. CDR1 and CDR2 from the germline V gene are SGHVS and FQNEAQ. Losses at the gene ends were 4 bases for V and 10 bases for J; bases not matched to a gene: 9. Complete variable domain (other parts from reference TRBV7-8 and TRBJ2-1): GAGVSQSPRYKVAKRGQDVALRCDPISGHVSLFWYQQALGQGPEFLTYFQNEAQLDKSGLPSDRFFAERPEGSVSTLKIQRTQQEDSAVYLCASSSEGLAGGGEQFFGPGTRLTVL.